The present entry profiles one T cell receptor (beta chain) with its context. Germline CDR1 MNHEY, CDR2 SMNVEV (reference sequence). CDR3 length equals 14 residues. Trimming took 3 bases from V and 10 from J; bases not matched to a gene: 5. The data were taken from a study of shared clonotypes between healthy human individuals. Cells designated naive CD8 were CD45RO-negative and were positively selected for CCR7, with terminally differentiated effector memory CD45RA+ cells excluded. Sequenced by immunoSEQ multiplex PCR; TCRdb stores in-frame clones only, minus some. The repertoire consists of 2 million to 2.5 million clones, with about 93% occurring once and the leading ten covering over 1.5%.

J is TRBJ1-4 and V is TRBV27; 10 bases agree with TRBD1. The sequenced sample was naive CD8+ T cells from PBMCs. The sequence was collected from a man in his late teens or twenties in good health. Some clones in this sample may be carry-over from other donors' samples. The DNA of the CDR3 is TGTGCCAGCAGTTTCCGGGACAGGGGAGGAAAACTGTTTTTT. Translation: CASSFRDRGGKLFF.